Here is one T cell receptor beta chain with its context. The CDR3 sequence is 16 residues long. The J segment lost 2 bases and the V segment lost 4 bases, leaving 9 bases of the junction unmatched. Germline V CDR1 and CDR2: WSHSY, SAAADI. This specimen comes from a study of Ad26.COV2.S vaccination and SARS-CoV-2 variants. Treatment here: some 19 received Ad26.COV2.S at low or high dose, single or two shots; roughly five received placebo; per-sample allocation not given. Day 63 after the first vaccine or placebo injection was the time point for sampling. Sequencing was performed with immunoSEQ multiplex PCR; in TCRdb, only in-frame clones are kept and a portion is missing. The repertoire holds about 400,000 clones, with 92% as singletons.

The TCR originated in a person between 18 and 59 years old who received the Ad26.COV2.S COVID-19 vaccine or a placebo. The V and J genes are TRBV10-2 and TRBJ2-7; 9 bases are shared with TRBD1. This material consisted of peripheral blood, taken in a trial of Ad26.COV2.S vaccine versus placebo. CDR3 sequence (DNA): TGCGCCAGCAGTGCCACCTGGGGGACAGGGCCCTACGAGCAGTACTTC. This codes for CASSATWGTGPYEQYF.